The rows below give T cell receptor beta chains drawn from one sample of a study of blood T cells in healthy people across ages. TCRdb reanalysed the 5' RACE reads using MiXCR and keeps one entry per CDR3 protein. This repertoire shows 550,000 to 750,000 distinct CDR3 sequences, about 21% found once; its top ten account for approximately 3.6%. Material: blood. The receptor set was obtained from a man between 65 and 85 years old in good health. The CDR3 runs from the conserved cysteine through the conserved F or W. D genes are given only for firm matches. Clone size is shown for a subset of rows, as once, few, many or a class of expanded clone.

V gene	clone size	D gene	J gene	CDR3 protein	CDR3 DNA
TRBV7-9	-	TRBD1	TRBJ1-1	CASSPGQGRSFF	TGTGCCAGCAGCCCAGGACAGGGAAGGTCTTTCTTT
TRBV5-1	few	-	TRBJ2-1	CASSPRLGLSSYNEQFF	TGCGCCAGCAGCCCAAGACTCGGACTAAGCTCCTACAATGAGCAGTTCTTC
TRBV23-1	-	TRBD1	TRBJ1-5	CASSQDRVLNQPQHF	TGCGCCAGCAGTCAGGACAGGGTGTTGAATCAGCCCCAGCATTTT
TRBV20-1	-	-	TRBJ1-2	CSAGLDGYTF	TGCAGTGCAGGATTGGATGGCTACACCTTC
TRBV15	-	-	TRBJ2-1	CATSRDLKGRSEQFF	TGTGCCACCAGCAGAGATCTTAAGGGGCGCAGTGAGCAGTTCTTC
TRBV7-9	-	TRBD1	TRBJ2-5	CASSLEGQGEETQYF	TGTGCCAGCAGCTTAGAGGGACAGGGAGAAGAGACCCAGTACTTC
TRBV20-1	few	-	TRBJ1-2	CSANRVGYTF	TGCAGTGCGAACAGGGTTGGCTACACCTTC
TRBV12-3/TRBV12-4	-	-	TRBJ2-5	CASRRSVAGETQYF	TGTGCCAGCAGACGCTCCGTGGCGGGAGAGACCCAGTACTTC
TRBV20-1	few	TRBD1	TRBJ2-1	CSGSLQGAVGEQFF	TGCAGTGGCAGTCTTCAGGGGGCCGTGGGTGAGCAGTTCTTC
TRBV9	few	-	TRBJ2-6	CASSVGGVSGANVLTF	TGTGCCAGCAGCGTAGGGGGGGTGTCTGGGGCCAACGTCCTGACTTTC
TRBV10-3	-	-	TRBJ2-3	CAISREHTDTQYF	TGTGCCATCAGCCGGGAGCACACAGATACGCAGTATTTT
TRBV5-1	many	TRBD2	TRBJ2-1	CASSLVAGAYNEQFF	TGCGCCAGCAGCTTGGTAGCGGGAGCCTACAATGAGCAGTTCTTC
TRBV2	many	TRBD1	TRBJ2-7	CASSGVETGAYEQYF	TGTGCCAGCAGTGGTGTGGAGACAGGGGCCTACGAGCAGTACTTC
TRBV24-1	-	-	TRBJ2-5	CATSDFRGRGSFQETQYF	TGTGCCACCAGTGATTTCAGGGGCAGGGGCTCTTTCCAAGAGACCCAGTACTTC
TRBV25-1	many	-	TRBJ2-7	CASSDTPYEQYF	TGTGCCAGCAGTGACACCCCCTACGAGCAGTACTTC
TRBV6-1	few	TRBD1	TRBJ1-5	CASRGQGAPNQPQHF	TGTGCCAGCAGGGGACAGGGGGCCCCCAATCAGCCCCAGCATTTT
TRBV20-1	-	-	TRBJ2-7	CSARDPDISYEQYF	TGCAGTGCTAGAGACCCAGATATCTCCTACGAGCAGTACTTC
TRBV10-1	few	-	TRBJ1-1	CASSEEGTVSEAFF	TGCGCCAGCAGTGAAGAGGGGACGGTGTCTGAAGCTTTCTTT
TRBV7-9	-	-	TRBJ1-1	CASSLVQGVTEAFF	TGTGCCAGCAGCTTAGTACAGGGAGTCACTGAAGCTTTCTTT
TRBV20-1	many	-	TRBJ2-4	CSANLAGISKNIQYF	TGCAGTGCTAATCTAGCAGGGATTTCCAAAAACATTCAGTACTTC
TRBV18	-	TRBD2	TRBJ2-1	CASSPPARLASNEQFF	TGTGCCAGCTCACCACCTGCGAGACTAGCCTCCAATGAGCAGTTCTTC
TRBV4-1	-	-	TRBJ1-4	CASSQGDTATNEKLFF	TGCGCCAGCAGCCAAGGAGACACTGCAACTAATGAAAAACTGTTTTTT
TRBV20-1	few	TRBD2	TRBJ2-1	CSAPVGSGLYNEQFF	TGCAGTGCTCCTGTAGGTAGCGGGCTTTACAATGAGCAGTTCTTC
TRBV7-8	few	-	TRBJ2-1	CASSLAAQGGYNEQFF	TGTGCCAGCAGCTTAGCGGCTCAGGGGGGCTACAATGAGCAGTTCTTC
TRBV10-3	-	-	TRBJ2-1	CAIGRLDPNEQFF	TGTGCCATCGGCCGACTAGACCCTAATGAGCAGTTCTTC
TRBV6-2/TRBV6-3	-	TRBD2	TRBJ2-1	CASRKTSGTYYNEQFF	TGTGCCAGCAGGAAGACTAGCGGGACTTACTACAATGAGCAGTTCTTC
TRBV11-1	few	TRBD2	TRBJ2-1	CASSLELAGVYNEQFF	TGTGCCAGCAGCCTCGAACTAGCGGGAGTATACAATGAGCAGTTCTTC
TRBV7-8	many	TRBD1	TRBJ1-4	CASSAGQRTATNEKLFF	TGTGCCAGCAGCGCGGGACAGAGGACTGCAACTAATGAAAAACTGTTTTTT
TRBV4-1	few	-	TRBJ1-4	CASSQYQGATDEKLFF	TGCGCCAGCAGCCAATACCAGGGCGCTACGGATGAAAAACTGTTTTTT
TRBV12-3/TRBV12-4	-	-	TRBJ2-6	CASGPSGGANVLTF	TGTGCCAGCGGGCCATCTGGTGGGGCCAACGTCCTGACTTTC
TRBV4-1	-	-	TRBJ1-5	CASSQGWRQVGQPQHF	TGCGCCAGCAGCCAAGGGTGGCGACAGGTCGGGCAGCCCCAGCATTTT
TRBV4-1	-	TRBD2	TRBJ2-1	CASSQYEAGGRTYNEQFF	TGCGCCAGCAGCCAATATGAGGCGGGAGGGAGGACCTACAATGAGCAGTTCTTC
TRBV28	-	-	TRBJ2-5	CASSPPFGGQIQETQYF	TGTGCCAGCAGTCCACCTTTCGGCGGACAAATACAAGAGACCCAGTACTTC
TRBV12-3/TRBV12-4	many	-	TRBJ2-7	CASSTDWTYEQYF	TGTGCCAGCAGCACGGACTGGACCTACGAGCAGTACTTC
TRBV2	few	-	TRBJ2-2	CASSPRVFGGETGELFF	TGTGCCAGCAGTCCCCGTGTTTTTGGGGGAGAGACCGGGGAGCTGTTTTTT
TRBV13	many	TRBD1	TRBJ1-3	CASSRDRDRAGNTIYF	TGTGCCAGCAGCCGAGACCGGGACAGGGCTGGAAACACCATATATTTT
TRBV7-2	many	TRBD2	TRBJ2-1	CASSNSGMVPNEQFF	TGTGCCAGCAGCAATAGCGGGATGGTACCCAATGAGCAGTTCTTC
TRBV7-2	-	-	TRBJ2-4	CASSSDPRAGNIQYF	TGTGCCAGCAGCTCGGACCCAAGGGCGGGAAACATTCAGTACTTC
TRBV5-1	few	TRBD2	TRBJ2-1	CASSLSTSGHNEQFF	TGCGCCAGCAGCTTGTCTACTAGCGGCCACAATGAGCAGTTCTTC
TRBV5-1	-	-	TRBJ2-1	CASSSQGLVQFF	TGCGCCAGCAGCTCACAGGGACTTGTGCAGTTCTTC
TRBV6-5	few	-	TRBJ2-5	CASQPRGRFQETQYF	TGTGCCAGCCAACCCAGGGGCCGGTTCCAAGAGACCCAGTACTTC
TRBV30	few	-	TRBJ2-5	CAWSAKETQYF	TGTGCCTGGAGTGCGAAGGAGACCCAGTACTTC
TRBV5-1	many	-	TRBJ1-2	CASSPTADGYGYTF	TGCGCCAGCAGCCCGACAGCGGATGGGTATGGCTACACCTTC
TRBV5-1	-	-	TRBJ2-3	CASSRNRATSTDTQYF	TGCGCCAGCAGCAGAAACAGGGCTACTAGCACAGATACGCAGTATTTT
TRBV20-1	-	-	TRBJ2-4	CSARDPKAKNIQYF	TGCAGTGCTAGGGACCCGAAAGCCAAAAACATTCAGTACTTC
TRBV20-1	-	-	TRBJ1-5	CSATPQGNQPQHF	TGCAGTGCCACCCCCCAGGGCAATCAGCCCCAGCATTTT
TRBV29-1	-	-	TRBJ1-1	CSGRLAGERTEAFF	TGCAGCGGGAGGTTAGCAGGGGAACGCACTGAAGCTTTCTTT
TRBV20-1	-	TRBD1	TRBJ1-6	CSAREPGQGDSPLHF	TGCAGTGCTAGAGAACCGGGACAGGGGGATTCACCCCTCCACTTT
TRBV7-9	many	TRBD1	TRBJ2-7	CARNTGTGDTYEQYF	TGTGCCAGAAATACCGGGACAGGGGACACCTACGAGCAGTACTTC
TRBV5-5	few	TRBD2	TRBJ2-5	CASSRVGGRSAETQYF	TGTGCCAGCAGCCGAGTCGGCGGGAGAAGCGCGGAGACCCAGTACTTC
TRBV3-1	-	-	TRBJ2-1	CASSQDRPSASYNEQFF	TGTGCCAGCAGCCAAGATCGGCCTAGCGCCTCCTACAATGAGCAGTTCTTC
TRBV7-2	few	-	TRBJ1-4	CASSLGRGMGNEKLFF	TGTGCCAGCAGCTTAGGCAGGGGTATGGGGAATGAAAAACTGTTTTTT
TRBV20-1	-	TRBD2	TRBJ2-5	CSARDLAGGETQYF	TGCAGTGCTAGAGATCTAGCGGGAGGGGAGACCCAGTACTTC
TRBV9	-	TRBD2	TRBJ2-7	CASSGTSGSAPPYEQYF	TGTGCCAGCAGCGGGACTAGCGGGAGTGCCCCCCCCTACGAGCAGTACTTC
TRBV12-3/TRBV12-4	few	TRBD2	TRBJ2-3	CASSSVAGASADTQYF	TGTGCCAGCAGTTCCGTAGCGGGAGCGAGCGCAGATACGCAGTATTTT